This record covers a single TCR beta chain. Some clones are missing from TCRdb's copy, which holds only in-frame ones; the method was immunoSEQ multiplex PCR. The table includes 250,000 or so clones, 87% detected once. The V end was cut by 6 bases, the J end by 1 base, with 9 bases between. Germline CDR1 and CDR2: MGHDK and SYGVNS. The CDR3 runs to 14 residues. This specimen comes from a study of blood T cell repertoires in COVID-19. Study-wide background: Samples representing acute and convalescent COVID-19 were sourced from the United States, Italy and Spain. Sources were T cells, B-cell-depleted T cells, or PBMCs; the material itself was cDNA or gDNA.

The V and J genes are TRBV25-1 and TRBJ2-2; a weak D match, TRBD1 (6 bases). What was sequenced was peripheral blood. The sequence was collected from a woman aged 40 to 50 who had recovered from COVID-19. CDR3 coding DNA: TGTGCCAGCAGCGACAGGAAGAACACCGGGGAGCTGTTTTTT. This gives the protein CASSDRKNTGELFF. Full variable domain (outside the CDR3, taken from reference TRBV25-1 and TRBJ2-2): EADIYQTPRYLVIGTGKKITLECSQTMGHDKMYWYQQDPGMELHLIHYSYGVNSTEKGDLSSESTVSRIRTEHFPLTLESARPSHTSQYLCASSDRKNTGELFFGEGSRLTVL.